The T cell receptor beta chain under discussion was sequenced for a study of human T cells and chemical hapten exposure. Study-wide findings and caveats: High-frequency TCRs, those above 1 in 1000, stayed the same after DPC sensitization. Having alopecia, the donors may differ immunologically from healthy people.

The library put unique molecular identifiers onto individual cDNA molecules. TCRdb re-derived calls from the RACE reads in MiXCR, one entry per CDR3 protein. The table records under 150,000 distinct CDR3 sequences, 9% to 13% of them present only once. Time point defined: patch test 1, 2 weeks after DPC sensitization. Treatment defined: therapeutic diphenylcyclopropenone sensitization with weekly scalp DPC. Someone pulled total RNA out of unfractionated whole blood. Germline V lookup: CDR1 LGHDT, CDR2 YNNKEL (reference sequence). Trimming cost V 5 bases and J 3 bases; bases outside gene matches: 4. This CDR3 has 14 residues. This clonotype has ten or more counts. What it binds is unknown.

This specimen was whole blood, taken in connection with sensitization to the hapten diphenylcyclopropenone (DPC). The sequence derives from a woman aged 50 to 65 with alopecia areata. Some clones in this sample may be carry-over from other donors' samples. The J gene is TRBJ1-5, the V gene TRBV3-1; 7 bases are a match to TRBD1. CDR3 amino acids: CASSTGTVNQPQHF. The CDR3 DNA is TGTGCCAGCAGCACTGGGACAGTCAATCAGCCCCAGCATTTT.